This is a list of T cell receptor beta chains from one sample in a study of blood T cell repertoires in COVID-19. Method: immunoSEQ multiplex PCR; TCRdb's copy keeps in-frame clones and lacks some. The sample consists of 200,000 or so clones, about four fifths of them appearing once. Sequenced input: peripheral blood. The receptors here all came from a woman at least 80 years old with COVID-19, enrolled during active disease. Each CDR3 is given with its conserved first and last residue. D genes are given only for firm matches. Size is stated for part of the rows, as once, few or many counts, or as a class when the clone is expanded.

D: -; J: TRBJ2-2; V: TRBV21-1; size: many; DNA: TGTGCCAGCAAATCCCCCAGGGGCACCGGGGAGCTGTTTTTT; CDR3: CASKSPRGTGELFF
D: -; J: TRBJ1-2; V: TRBV4-3; size: few; DNA: TGCGCCAGCAGCCAAAATGCGGGGGAGAGGGCCTATGGCTACACCTTC; CDR3: CASSQNAGERAYGYTF
D: -; J: TRBJ2-6; V: TRBV4-3; size: -; DNA: TGCGCCAGCAGCCAAGAGGGGCAATCTGGGGCCAACGTCCTGACTTTC; CDR3: CASSQEGQSGANVLTF
D: TRBD1; J: TRBJ2-2; V: TRBV18; size: -; DNA: TGTGCCAGCTCACAGGGGGCGTCCGGGGAGCTGTTTTTT; CDR3: CASSQGASGELFF
D: TRBD2; J: TRBJ2-1; V: TRBV28; size: -; DNA: TGTGCCAGCAGTTACGGGGTTACTAGCGGAAGCTCCTACAATGAGCAGTTCTTC; CDR3: CASSYGVTSGSSYNEQFF
D: TRBD1; J: TRBJ1-2; V: TRBV19; size: -; DNA: TGTGCCAGTAGAGCGGGACAGGGTTGGGATGGCTACACCTTC; CDR3: CASRAGQGWDGYTF
D: -; J: TRBJ2-6; V: TRBV29-1; size: once; DNA: TGCAGCGTCCCCGTCGGGGGCTCTGGGGCCAACGTCCTGACTTTC; CDR3: CSVPVGGSGANVLTF
D: TRBD1; J: TRBJ1-5; V: TRBV30; size: -; DNA: TGTGCCTGGAGTAGACAGGGACGAGGCAATCAGCCCCAGCATTTT; CDR3: CAWSRQGRGNQPQHF
D: TRBD2; J: TRBJ2-2; V: TRBV11-3; size: -; DNA: TGTGCCAGCAGCTCCCGGACTAGCGGAACCGGGGAGCTGTTTTTT; CDR3: CASSSRTSGTGELFF
D: TRBD1; J: TRBJ1-4; V: TRBV25-1; size: -; DNA: TGTGCCAGCAGAGGGACAGGGGGTTTGGGTGCAACTAATGAAAAACTGTTTTTT; CDR3: CASRGTGGLGATNEKLFF
D: TRBD1; J: TRBJ2-5; V: TRBV29-1; size: -; DNA: TGCAGCGCCTCCGGGACAGGGGGAGAGACCCAGTACTTC; CDR3: CSASGTGGETQYF
D: TRBD2; J: TRBJ2-7; V: TRBV18; size: -; DNA: TGTGCCAGCTCCTCTACTAGCGGGAGGTTCTACGAGCAGTACTTC; CDR3: CASSSTSGRFYEQYF
D: -; J: TRBJ1-3; V: TRBV28; size: -; DNA: TGTGCCAGCAGTTGGGGCGGCCTCTCTGGAAACACCATATATTTT; CDR3: CASSWGGLSGNTIYF
D: TRBD1; J: TRBJ1-2; V: TRBV3-1/TRBV3-2; size: few; DNA: TGTGCCAGCAGCCAAGACAGGGGGCTCGGCTATGGCTACACCTTC; CDR3: CASSQDRGLGYGYTF
D: -; J: TRBJ1-4; V: TRBV5-8; size: -; DNA: TGTGCCAGCAGCTTGTCTGGGGGGTATAATGAAAAACTGTTTTTT; CDR3: CASSLSGGYNEKLFF
D: TRBD2; J: TRBJ2-3; V: TRBV7-2; size: -; DNA: TGTGCCAGCAGCAGTCAAGCGGGGGAGGCAGATACGCAGTATTTT; CDR3: CASSSQAGEADTQYF
D: TRBD1; J: TRBJ2-1; V: TRBV7-3; size: -; DNA: TGTGCCAGCAGGCCGACAGGGGACTCTTACAATGAGCAGTTCTTC; CDR3: CASRPTGDSYNEQFF
D: -; J: TRBJ2-1; V: TRBV28; size: -; DNA: TGTGCCAGCAGTCTTAGCGTCCCACCTTACAATGAGCAGTTCTTC; CDR3: CASSLSVPPYNEQFF
D: -; J: TRBJ2-2; V: TRBV2; size: -; DNA: TGTGCCAGCAGTGAAACCCGGGGCGGGGAGCTGTTTTTT; CDR3: CASSETRGGELFF
D: TRBD1; J: TRBJ2-3; V: TRBV14; size: -; DNA: TGTGCCAGCAGCCAAGGGACAGGGTTACCAGATACGCAGTATTTT; CDR3: CASSQGTGLPDTQYF
D: TRBD1; J: TRBJ1-4; V: TRBV5-1; size: -; DNA: TGCGCCAGCAGCTTACAGGGGCCTTGGGATGAAAAACTGTTTTTT; CDR3: CASSLQGPWDEKLFF
D: TRBD1; J: TRBJ2-2; V: TRBV10-3; size: few; DNA: TGTGCCATCAGACAGGGGGCGTCCGGGGAGCTGTTTTTT; CDR3: CAIRQGASGELFF